The 27 T cell receptor beta chains below come from one sample, sequenced in a study of blood T cells in healthy people across ages. Using a J-beta primer mix together with a sample-barcoded 5' primer, a second PCR was run for about 7 to 12 cycles. TCRdb analysed the 5' RACE reads with MiXCR anew, one entry per CDR3 protein. The sample has about 1.5 million distinct CDR3 sequences, roughly two fifths seen once. What was sequenced was blood. The receptors stem from a young woman in good health.

This clonotype was observed a few times. The chain couples TRBV3-1 to TRBJ2-7; possibly TRBD2 for D (6 bases). The CDR3 extends over 14 amino acids. Trimming left V 3 bases short and J 4 bases short, with 13 bases between. Germline V gene lookup returns CDR1 LGHDT and CDR2 YNNKEL (reference sequence). Written as DNA, the CDR3 is TGTGCCAGCAGCCAGACGGGAGAGGGGTACGAGCAGTACTTC. The encoded protein is CASSQTGEGYEQYF.

This clonotype occurred a few times. The V gene is TRBV29-1, the J gene TRBJ2-3; D possibly corresponds to TRBD2 (6 bases). Germline CDR1 SQVTM, CDR2 ANQGSEA. CDR3 length: 15 residues. Trimming left V 4 bases short and J 2 bases short, with 16 bases between. The CDR3 DNA sequence: TGCAGCGTTGTGGGAGTGGGAGGCCCCACAGATACGCAGTATTTT. It translates to CSVVGVGGPTDTQYF.

This clonotype was counted between two and nine times. The V call is TRBV3-1, the J call TRBJ2-5, with D uncertain. The CDR3 runs to 14 residues. V was pared by 1 base and J by 4 bases, with 10 bases between. Germline V CDR1 and CDR2: LGHDT, YNNKEL (reference sequence). As DNA, the CDR3 is TGTGCCAGCAGCCAAGGTCTTATGGGAGAGACCCAGTACTTC. Translated, it gives CASSQGLMGETQYF.

This clonotype was observed a handful of times. The V and J genes are TRBV29-1 and TRBJ2-2, with D possibly matching TRBD1 (6 bases). The length of the CDR3 is 15 residues. Per germline, CDR1 SQVTM and CDR2 ANQGSEA. V was pared by 5 bases and J by 4 bases, with 17 bases between. CDR3 protein: CSVRSDRTSTGELFF. The DNA for the CDR3 is TGCAGCGTTCGATCCGACAGGACCTCCACCGGGGAGCTGTTTTTT.

V usage is TRBV6-5 and J usage is TRBJ2-7; D is ambiguous. The V and J ends lost 2 bases and 3 bases respectively, with 8 bases between them. The germline V gene has CDR1 MNHEY and CDR2 SVGAGI. There are 13 residues in the CDR3. The CDR3 region has the DNA TGTGCCAGCAGTTACCGGAATCACTACGAGCAGTACTTC. Its translation: CASSYRNHYEQYF.

As to this clonotype: The germline gene is not matched at one end of the junction; a read error may be the cause. V gene TRBV9 combines with J gene TRBJ2-3; possibly TRBD2 for D (6 bases). The germline V gene encodes CDR1 SGDLS and CDR2 YYNGEE. The CDR3 covers 15 residues. CDR3 loop: CAGSPPGTYTDTQYF. In DNA form, the CDR3 reads TGTGCCGGCAGCCCTCCCGGGACTTACACAGATACGCAGTATTTT.

The chain has TRBV24-1 and TRBJ2-1; 12 bases agree with TRBD1. V dropped 2 bases and J dropped 10; count of bases not matched to a gene: 2. The V gene's germline CDR1 is KGHDR and CDR2 SFDVKD. The CDR3 consists of 14 residues. CDR3 in amino acids: CATSDWDRGREQFF. CDR3 bases: TGTGCCACCAGTGATTGGGACAGGGGGCGCGAGCAGTTCTTC.

The chain carries TRBV3-1 and TRBJ2-1; D remains ambiguous. V was trimmed by 7 bases and J by 1 base, leaving 11 bases between them. This CDR3 region has 14 residues. Germline CDR1 and CDR2: LGHDT and YNNKEL (reference sequence). This CDR3 reads CASTWGMSYNEQFF. CDR3 sequence (DNA): TGTGCCAGCACCTGGGGAATGTCCTACAATGAGCAGTTCTTC.

In its sample, this clonotype was seen many times. The chain couples TRBV27 to TRBJ2-7; TRBD1 matches 10 bases. V shed 5 bases and J 4 bases; nucleotides not matched to a gene: 2. The germline V gene encodes CDR1 MNHEY and CDR2 SMNVEV (reference sequence). This CDR3 spans 13 amino acids. The CDR3 sequence: CASSRDRGYEQYF. The DNA for the CDR3 is TGTGCCAGCAGTCGGGACAGGGGTTACGAGCAGTACTTC.

The chain links TRBV24-1 to TRBJ1-2; D gene unclear. Trimming shortened V by 3 bases and J by 2 bases, and 9 bases separated the two germline ends. This CDR3 has 14 amino acids. In germline, CDR1 is KGHDR, CDR2 SFDVKD. The CDR3: CATSDGQQNYGYTF. The CDR3 bases are TGTGCCACCAGTGATGGCCAGCAAAACTATGGCTACACCTTC.

This chain links TRBV6-5 with TRBJ1-2; 7 nucleotides agree with TRBD1. Germline CDR1 and CDR2: MNHEY and SVGAGI. The length of the CDR3 is 18 residues. V lost 4 bases, J lost 4 bases, and 18 bases stayed unmatched. As DNA, the CDR3 is TGTGCCAGCAGTTCGGCACGAAACATCGGACAGGAGATCTATGGCTACACCTTC. Translated, it gives CASSSARNIGQEIYGYTF.

The chain recombines TRBV4-2 with TRBJ2-3; D is undetermined. Germline CDR1 and CDR2: LGHNA and YNFKEQ. This CDR3 comprises 16 residues. With 0 bases removed from V and 7 bases from J, the gap between germline ends came to 17 bases. CDR3 sequence (DNA): TGTGCCAGCAGCCAAGATGACGCCCGTGGAAGGAATACGCAGTATTTT. It encodes CASSQDDARGRNTQYF.

This clonotype has just a few counts. The rearrangement links TRBV27 to TRBJ2-5; D ambiguous. The V gene lost 6 bases and the J gene lost 11 bases, with 13 bases spanning the gap. This CDR3 contains 11 residues. CDR1 and CDR2 (germline): MNHEY, SMNVEV (reference sequence). In DNA, the CDR3 is TGTGCCAGCAGAGGTCGGCTAGGGCAGTACTTC. Encoded protein: CASRGRLGQYF.

The chain couples TRBV7-9 to TRBJ2-7; a weak D match, TRBD1 (5 bases). Looked up from germline, CDR1 is SEHNR and CDR2 is FQNEAQ (reference sequence). The length of the CDR3 is 12 residues. V was trimmed by 5 bases and J by 3 bases, leaving 8 bases between them. Here the CDR3 DNA reads TGTGCCAGCAGCGACGACAGCTACGAGCAGTACTTC. Protein product: CASSDDSYEQYF.

This rearrangement joins TRBV2 to TRBJ2-1; D might be TRBD1 (7 bases). CDR1 is SNHLY and CDR2 is FYNNEI in the germline V gene. CDR3 length: 16 residues. The V end was cut by 2 bases, the J end by 6 bases, with 17 bases between. The CDR3 DNA reads as TGTGCCAGCAGTGAACAGGGGGAGGCTAGAGGCAATGAGCAGTTCTTC. Translating it yields CASSEQGEARGNEQFF.

V gene TRBV27 combines with J gene TRBJ1-5; D gene uncertain. The germline V gene encodes CDR1 MNHEY and CDR2 SMNVEV (reference sequence). The CDR3 runs 13 residues. Trimming removed 5 bases from V and 3 bases from J, with 8 bases in between. The CDR3 protein is CASSHSVNQPQHF. As DNA, the CDR3 is TGTGCCAGCAGTCACAGCGTCAATCAGCCCCAGCATTTT.

With respect to this clonotype: A much bigger clone sits one base away, suggesting this may be a read error. The chain links TRBV29-1 to TRBJ2-7; D call uncertain. V shed 1 base and J shed 0 bases, with 7 bases lying between them. Germline V lookup: CDR1 SQVTM, CDR2 ANQGSEA. The CDR3 is 13 amino acids. The CDR3 reads CSVEAGSSYEQYF. The CDR3 DNA reads as TGCAGCGTTGAAGCGGGCAGCTCCTACGAGCAGTACTTC.

J is TRBJ1-2 and V is TRBV5-1, with D possibly being TRBD1 (5 bases). V shed 4 bases and J shed 5 bases, with 18 bases lying between them. Germline CDR1 SGHRS, CDR2 YFSETQ. The CDR3 loop spans 15 amino acids. CDR3 in amino acids: CASSLSGGGVYGYTF. The CDR3 bases are TGCGCCAGCAGCCTTTCCGGGGGAGGTGTGTATGGCTACACCTTC.

This clonotype turned up a few times. V and J are TRBV27 and TRBJ2-1; D possibly corresponds to TRBD2 (6 bases). V gave up 5 bases and J gave up 9 bases, with 17 bases separating them. The V gene's germline CDR1 is MNHEY and CDR2 SMNVEV (reference sequence). The CDR3 is 14 amino acids. Here the CDR3 DNA reads TGTGCCAGCAGTATGTGGGACTCGACGAGTGAGCAGTTCTTC. Translated: CASSMWDSTSEQFF.

In this sample, this clonotype turned up once. The rearrangement uses TRBV18 and TRBJ2-6, with D unclear. The germline gives CDR1 KGHSH, CDR2 LQKENI. Trimming removed 2 bases at V and 4 bases at J, with 15 bases between. The CDR3 covers 17 residues. This CDR3 reads CASSPGRNQAGANVLTF. CDR3 in DNA: TGTGCCAGCTCACCAGGTCGGAACCAAGCCGGGGCCAACGTCCTGACTTTC. Full variable domain (outside the CDR3, taken from reference TRBV18 and TRBJ2-6): NAGVMQNPRHLVRRRGQEARLRCSPMKGHSHVYWYRQLPEEGLKFMVYLQKENIIDESGMPKERFSAEFPKEGPSILRIQQVVRGDSAAYFCASSPGRNQAGANVLTFGAGSRLTVL.

The V and J genes are TRBV9 and TRBJ1-6, with TRBD1 as a possible D gene (5 bases). The CDR3 has 14 residues. Trimming shortened V by 0 bases and J by 7 bases, and 8 bases separated the two germline ends. From germline, CDR1 is SGDLS and CDR2 YYNGEE. CDR3 nucleotide sequence: TGTGCCAGCAGCGTAGAACAGGCGAATTCACCCCTCCACTTT. Amino acid sequence: CASSVEQANSPLHF.

The chain employs TRBV12-3 or TRBV12-4 and TRBJ1-1; the match to TRBD1 covers 7 bases. V gave up 5 bases and J gave up 6 bases; unmatched junction bases: 12. The CDR3 is made up of 15 amino acids. In DNA form, the CDR3 reads TGTGCCAGCAGTCCTAACAGGGGAGGAGAAGCTGAAGCTTTCTTT. Its protein product is CASSPNRGGEAEAFF.

The V and J genes are TRBV6-2 or TRBV6-3 and TRBJ2-5; D gene unclear. The germline V gene has CDR1 MNHEY and CDR2 SVGEGT. There are 14 residues in the CDR3. The V end was cut by 2 bases, the J end by 0 bases, with 7 bases between. CDR3 residues: CASSYEEYQETQYF. CDR3 sequence (DNA): TGTGCCAGCAGTTACGAAGAGTACCAAGAGACCCAGTACTTC.

V and J are TRBV7-9 and TRBJ2-1; no firm D call. The CDR3 totals 12 residues. Germline CDR1 reads SEHNR; CDR2 reads FQNEAQ (reference sequence). Trimming shortened V by 3 bases and J by 13 bases, and 13 bases separated the two germline ends. The CDR3 here is CASSFAQETQFF. Written as DNA, the CDR3 is TGTGCCAGCAGCTTCGCCCAAGAGACCCAGTTCTTC.

As for this clonotype: A read error may explain this, as a much larger clone is one base away. This chain links TRBV12-3 or TRBV12-4 with TRBJ1-4; D is undetermined. CDR3 length equals 14 residues. Trimming pared 3 bases from V and 4 bases from J, leaving 9 bases between. In DNA form, the CDR3 reads TGTGCCAGCAGTTTCGGACGGAATAATGAAAAACTGTTTTTT. Protein sequence: CASSFGRNNEKLFF.

This clonotype was detected ten times or more. The rearrangement links TRBV20-1 to TRBJ2-3, with TRBD2 matching 9 bases. The V and J ends lost 3 bases and 2 bases, in that order; junction bases with no gene match: 3. In germline, CDR1 is DFQATT, CDR2 SNEGSKA (reference sequence). The CDR3 is made up of 14 amino acids. CDR3 residues: CSARRLAATDTQYF. Here the CDR3 DNA reads TGCAGTGCTAGGAGACTAGCGGCCACAGATACGCAGTATTTT.

V usage is TRBV20-1 and J usage is TRBJ1-2, with D maybe TRBD1 (6 bases). Trimming stripped 6 bases from V and 3 bases from J, with 11 bases between. Germline CDR1 and CDR2: DFQATT and SNEGSKA (reference sequence). The CDR3 has 12 residues. This CDR3 is CSAPGVDYGYTF. CDR3 DNA sequence: TGCAGTGCCCCAGGGGTTGACTATGGCTACACCTTC.